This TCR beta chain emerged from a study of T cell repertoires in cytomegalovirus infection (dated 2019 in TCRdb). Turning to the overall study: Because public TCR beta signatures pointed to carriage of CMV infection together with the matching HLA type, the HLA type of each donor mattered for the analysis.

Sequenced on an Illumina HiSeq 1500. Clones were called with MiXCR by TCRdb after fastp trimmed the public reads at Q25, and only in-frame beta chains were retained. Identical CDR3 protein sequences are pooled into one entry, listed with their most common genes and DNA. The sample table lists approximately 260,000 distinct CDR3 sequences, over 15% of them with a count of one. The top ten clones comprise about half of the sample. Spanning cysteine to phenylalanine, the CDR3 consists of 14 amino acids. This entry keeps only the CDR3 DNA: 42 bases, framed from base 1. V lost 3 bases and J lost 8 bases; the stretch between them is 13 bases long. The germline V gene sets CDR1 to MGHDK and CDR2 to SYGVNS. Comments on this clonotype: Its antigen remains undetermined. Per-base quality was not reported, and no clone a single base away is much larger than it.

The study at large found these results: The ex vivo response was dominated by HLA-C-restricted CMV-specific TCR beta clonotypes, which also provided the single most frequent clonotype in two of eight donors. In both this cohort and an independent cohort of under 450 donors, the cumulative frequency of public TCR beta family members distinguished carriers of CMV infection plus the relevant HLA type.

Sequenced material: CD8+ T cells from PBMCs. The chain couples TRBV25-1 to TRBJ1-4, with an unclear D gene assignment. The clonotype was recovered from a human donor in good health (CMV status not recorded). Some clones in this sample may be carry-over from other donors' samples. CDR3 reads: CASSEPTEREKLFF. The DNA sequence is TGTGCCAGCAGTGAGCCAACTGAGAGGGAAAAACTGTTTTTT. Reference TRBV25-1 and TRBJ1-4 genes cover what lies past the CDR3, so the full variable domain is EADIYQTPRYLVIGTGKKITLECSQTMGHDKMYWYQQDPGMELHLIHYSYGVNSTEKGDLSSESTVSRIRTEHFPLTLESARPSHTSQYLCASSEPTEREKLFFGSGTQLSVL.